The 2 T cell receptor beta chains below come from one sample, sequenced in a study of CD8+ T cells in alopecia areata. The treatment was: oral pan-JAK inhibitor, 5-10 mg twice daily. Extraction of RNA preceded its reverse transcription into cDNA, which served as the sequencing template. The table came from immunoSEQ multiplex PCR; TCRdb's copy has only in-frame clones and leaves some out. The sample has more than 150,000 clones, more than 55% seen once. The material sequenced was CD4+ T cells sorted from blood, taken at week 4, from a patient treated with tofacitinib. Receptors originate from a human donor with alopecia areata.

V gene TRBV10-3 combines with J gene TRBJ2-5; D gene unclear. This CDR3 has 13 residues. Trimming left V 7 bases short and J 3 bases short, with 12 bases between. The germline gives CDR1 ENHRY, CDR2 SYGVKD. Written as DNA, the CDR3 is TGTGCCATCACCCGGACCCCCGAAGAGACCCAGTACTTC. The encoded protein is CAITRTPEETQYF.

V usage is TRBV7-2 and J usage is TRBJ2-7; D gene uncertain. This CDR3 has 14 residues. Trimming left V 5 bases short and J 3 bases short, with 14 bases between. From germline, CDR1 is SGHTA and CDR2 FQGNSA. CDR3 residues: CASSADEGRYEQYF. The CDR3 bases are TGTGCCAGCAGCGCCGACGAAGGCCGCTACGAGCAGTACTTC. The variable domain in full, completed from reference TRBV7-2 and TRBJ2-7, reads GAGVSQSPSNKVTEKGKDVELRCDPISGHTALYWYRQSLGQGLEFLIYFQGNSAPDKSGLPSDRFSAERTGGSVSTLTIQRTQQEDSAVYLCASSADEGRYEQYFGPGTRLTVT.